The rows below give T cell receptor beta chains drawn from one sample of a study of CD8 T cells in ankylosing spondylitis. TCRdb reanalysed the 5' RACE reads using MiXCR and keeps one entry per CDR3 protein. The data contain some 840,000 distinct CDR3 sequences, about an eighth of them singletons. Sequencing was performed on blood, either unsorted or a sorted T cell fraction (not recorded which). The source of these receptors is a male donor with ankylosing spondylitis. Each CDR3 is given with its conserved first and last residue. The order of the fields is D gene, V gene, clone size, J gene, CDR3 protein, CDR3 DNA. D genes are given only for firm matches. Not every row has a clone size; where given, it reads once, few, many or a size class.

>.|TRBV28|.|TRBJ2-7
CASSFEGVNYEQYF
TGTGCCAGCAGTTTCGAGGGGGTTAACTACGAGCAGTACTTC
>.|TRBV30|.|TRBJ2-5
CAWSIPHLETQYF
TGTGCCTGGAGTATTCCCCACTTAGAGACCCAGTACTTC
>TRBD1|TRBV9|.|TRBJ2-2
CASSVARGRTGELFF
TGTGCCAGCAGCGTAGCCAGGGGGCGAACCGGGGAGCTGTTTTTT
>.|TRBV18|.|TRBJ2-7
CASSPASEQYF
TGTGCCAGCTCTCCGGCTTCCGAGCAGTACTTC
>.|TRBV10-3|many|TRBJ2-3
CAISAGTRVTDTQYF
TGTGCCATCAGCGCCGGGACACGCGTCACAGATACGCAGTATTTT
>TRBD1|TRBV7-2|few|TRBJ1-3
CASSLGRGQWPNTIYF
TGTGCCAGCAGCTTAGGGCGGGGACAGTGGCCGAACACCATATATTTT
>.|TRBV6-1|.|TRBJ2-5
CASSRVREGETQYF
TGTGCCAGCAGCCGCGTACGGGAAGGAGAGACCCAGTACTTC
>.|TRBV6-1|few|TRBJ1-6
CASSPTGYYSPLHF
TGTGCCAGCAGCCCAACAGGGTATTATTCACCCCTCCACTTT
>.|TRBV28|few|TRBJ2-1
CASSLSVGTQDAGEQFF
TGTGCCAGCAGTTTGTCCGTCGGGACTCAGGACGCAGGTGAGCAGTTCTTC
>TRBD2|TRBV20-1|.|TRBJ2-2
CSARDPRLAGTGELFF
TGCAGTGCTAGAGATCCGCGACTAGCTGGCACCGGGGAGCTGTTTTTT
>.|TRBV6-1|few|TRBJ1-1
CASSEALAVAFF
TGTGCCAGCAGTGAAGCGCTCGCGGTAGCTTTCTTT
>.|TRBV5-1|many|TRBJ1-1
CASSSGDLVNTEAFF
TGCGCCAGCAGCTCGGGGGACCTCGTGAACACTGAAGCTTTCTTT
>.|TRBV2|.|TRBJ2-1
CASSEGESSYNEQFF
TGTGCCAGCAGTGAAGGGGAAAGCTCCTACAATGAGCAGTTCTTC
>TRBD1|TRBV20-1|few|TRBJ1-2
CSAPTVRQGANYGYTF
TGCAGTGCTCCCACCGTTCGACAGGGGGCTAACTATGGCTACACCTTC
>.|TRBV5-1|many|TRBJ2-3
CATATEKGTDTQYF
TGCGCCACCGCGACAGAGAAGGGCACAGATACGCAGTATTTT
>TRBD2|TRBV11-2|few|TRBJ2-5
CASSLVGGGAGETQYF
TGTGCCAGCAGCTTAGTTGGCGGGGGGGCCGGTGAGACCCAGTACTTC
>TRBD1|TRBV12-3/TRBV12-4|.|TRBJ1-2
CASSTGTGGLSNYGYTF
TGTGCCAGCAGCACCGGGACAGGGGGCCTCTCTAACTATGGCTACACCTTC
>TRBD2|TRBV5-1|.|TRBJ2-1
CASSFASGGNNEQFF
TGCGCCAGCAGCTTCGCTAGCGGGGGGAACAATGAGCAGTTCTTC
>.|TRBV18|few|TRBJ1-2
CASSPPMGRASGYTF
TGTGCCAGCTCACCACCGATGGGAAGGGCCTCTGGCTACACCTTC
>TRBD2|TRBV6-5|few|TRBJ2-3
CASSYFGLAGGYTDTQYF
TGTGCCAGCAGTTACTTCGGCCTAGCGGGAGGATACACAGATACGCAGTATTTT
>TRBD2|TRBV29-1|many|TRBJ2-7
CSVWGGYEQYF
TGCAGCGTTTGGGGGGGCTACGAGCAGTACTTC
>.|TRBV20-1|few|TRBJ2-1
CSAPPPGYEQFF
TGCAGTGCCCCCCCCCCTGGGTATGAGCAGTTCTTC
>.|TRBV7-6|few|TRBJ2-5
CASSQGNTETQYF
TGTGCCAGCAGCCAAGGGAATACGGAGACCCAGTACTTC